The 28 T cell receptor beta chains below all came from one sample that was sequenced in a study of CD8 T cells in Susac syndrome (dated 2019 in TCRdb). Receptors were amplified or captured by the immunoSEQ multiplex PCR assay. RNA was extracted using the RNeasy kit, and about 0.5 to 1 ug of the RNA was reverse transcribed with random hexamers. TCRdb trimmed the raw reads at Q25, called clones with MiXCR and kept productive beta chains. Identical CDR3 proteins give one entry, which carries the most common genes and DNA. The sample table lists 250,000 to 300,000 distinct CDR3 sequences, approximately 90% of them with a count of one. Together, the top ten hold less than 0.2% of the sample. Sequences were obtained from CD8+ T cells from PBMCs. The receptors derive from a human donor with multiple sclerosis.

This clonotype appeared a single time. The V call is TRBV4-2, the J call TRBJ2-1, with D unclear. The CDR3 length is 13 residues. Trimming left V 1 base short and J 7 bases short, with 8 bases between. The germline gives CDR1 LGHNA, CDR2 YNFKEQ. The CDR3, as DNA: TGTGCCAGCAGCCAAGGGGTGGGGAATGAGCAGTTCTTC. Residues: CASSQGVGNEQFF.

The J gene is TRBJ2-7, the V gene TRBV28; D unclear. The germline V gene encodes CDR1 MDHEN and CDR2 SYDVKM. V dropped 6 bases and J dropped 1 base, with 16 bases sitting between them. The CDR3 consists of 15 residues. The CDR3, as DNA: TGTGCCAGCAGCCCCTTGAGGTTGGTTTCCTACGAGCAGTACTTC. Encoded protein: CASSPLRLVSYEQYF.

The rearrangement joins TRBV4-3 to TRBJ2-3; D is tentatively TRBD1 or TRBD2 (5 bases each). This CDR3 has 16 residues. CDR1 is LGHNA, CDR2 YSLEER, per germline. Trimming took off 3 bases at V and 6 bases at J, with 19 bases between the two ends. DNA of the CDR3: TGCGCCAGCAGCCAGACTCCGGGGCTAGGGGTCGATACGCAGTATTTT. Translated: CASSQTPGLGVDTQYF.

This clonotype was observed a handful of times. The chain joins TRBV6-2 or TRBV6-3 to TRBJ2-1, with 15 bases aligning to TRBD2. V lost 7 bases to trimming and J lost 6 bases; unmatched junction nucleotides: 10. The CDR3 length is 17 residues. The germline V gene encodes CDR1 MNHEY and CDR2 SVGEGT. Written as DNA, the CDR3 is TGTGCCAGCACCGATGGACTAGCGGGAGGGCCCGGCAATGAGCAGTTCTTC. Its translation: CASTDGLAGGPGNEQFF.

The chain joins TRBV4-3 to TRBJ2-1, with D maybe TRBD2 (6 bases). CDR1 is LGHNA and CDR2 is YSLEER in the germline V gene. Trimming left V 1 base short and J 2 bases short, with 12 bases between. This CDR3 comprises 16 residues. This CDR3 reads CASSQGAGPPYNEQFF. CDR3 coding DNA: TGCGCCAGCAGCCAAGGGGCGGGACCCCCCTACAATGAGCAGTTCTTC.

The genes are TRBV20-1 and TRBJ2-7; D unclear. Deletions cut 6 bases from V and 3 bases from J, with 9 bases between. The CDR3 extends over 11 amino acids. The germline V gene encodes CDR1 DFQATT and CDR2 SNEGSKA (reference sequence). The CDR3 coding sequence is TGCAGTGCACGTTGGGACTACGAGCAGTACTTC. Encoded protein: CSARWDYEQYF.

The chain recombines TRBV29-1 with TRBJ1-2; D is undetermined. This CDR3 has 15 residues. V was cut by 0 bases and J by 3 bases, with 14 bases left in between. CDR1 SQVTM and CDR2 ANQGSEA come from the germline V gene. The DNA of the CDR3 is TGCAGCGTTGAAGAGGAAGGGCCTTTAGACTATGGCTACACCTTC. It translates to CSVEEEGPLDYGYTF.

This sequence joins TRBV30 and TRBJ2-6; no firm D call. CDR3 size: 14 residues. CDR1 is GTSNPN, CDR2 SVGIG, per germline (reference sequence). Between the trimmed V and J ends, which lost 5 bases and 1 base, there was a span of 9 bases. DNA of the CDR3: TGTGCCTGGGGATTCGGTTCTGGGGCCAACGTCCTGACTTTC. Residues: CAWGFGSGANVLTF.

CDR3 sequence: CASSPGGSKEQFF. CDR3 DNA: TGCGCCAGCAGCCCGGGTGGGAGCAAGGAGCAGTTCTTC. J is TRBJ2-1 and V is TRBV4-3; D might be TRBD2 (5 bases). The V gene's germline CDR1 is LGHNA and CDR2 YSLEER. The CDR3 extends over 13 amino acids. V lost 4 bases, J lost 10 bases, and 14 bases lay in between.

This clonotype was observed a handful of times. The J gene is TRBJ1-1, the V gene TRBV28; 8 bases map to TRBD1. After removal of 3 bases from V and 2 bases from J, the junction contained 2 bases not matched to a gene. The CDR3 is 14 amino acids. Germline-derived CDR1 and CDR2 are MDHEN and SYDVKM. This CDR3 reads CASSFAGGNTEAFF. The CDR3 DNA reads as TGTGCCAGCAGTTTTGCAGGGGGCAACACTGAAGCTTTCTTT.

The chain is built from TRBV27 and TRBJ2-3, with 7 nucleotides matching TRBD2. The CDR3 contains 16 residues. Germline CDR1 reads MNHEY; CDR2 reads SMNVEV (reference sequence). V dropped 2 bases and J dropped 4; count of bases not matched to a gene: 9. The CDR3 DNA sequence: TGTGCCAGCAGTTTAAGGTTTCGGGAGGCCGCAGATACGCAGTATTTT. Residues: CASSLRFREAADTQYF.

The V gene is TRBV4-2, the J gene TRBJ2-7; D call uncertain. V dropped 4 bases and J dropped 2 bases, with 12 bases sitting between them. The V gene's germline CDR1 is LGHNA and CDR2 YNFKEQ. There are 14 residues in the CDR3. CDR3 coding DNA: TGTGCCAGCAGCCCCGGACGAGTCGCCTACGAGCAGTACTTC. Protein: CASSPGRVAYEQYF.

The chain is built from TRBV12-3 or TRBV12-4 and TRBJ1-2; 10 nucleotides align to TRBD1. The CDR3 is 15 amino acids. V gave up 6 bases and J gave up 0 bases; unmatched junction bases: 4. The CDR3 nucleotides read TGTGCCAGCAGCCATGGGACAGGGGCTAACTATGGCTACACCTTC. Translating gives CASSHGTGANYGYTF.

V and J are TRBV6-5 and TRBJ1-1, with D unresolved. The V end lost 1 base, the J end lost 3 bases, and 18 bases lay between the germline ends. The CDR3 has 17 residues. CDR1 MNHEY and CDR2 SVGAGI come from the germline V gene. The CDR3 region is CASSYYGIHLVDTEAFF. DNA for the CDR3: TGTGCCAGCAGTTACTACGGGATCCACCTAGTGGACACTGAAGCTTTCTTT.

In this sample, this clonotype turned up once. The chain joins TRBV6-2 or TRBV6-3 to TRBJ2-2; 9 positions match TRBD2. There are 15 residues in the CDR3. The trim removed 10 bases at V and 4 bases at J, leaving 10 bases unmatched. Germline V gene sequence: CDR1 MNHEY, CDR2 SVGEGT. In nucleotides, the CDR3 is TGTGCCACCGAGGGCGGGGGGGCCGCCACCGGGGAGCTGTTTTTT. This encodes CATEGGGAATGELFF.

The rearrangement uses TRBV25-1 and TRBJ2-2; no clear D gene. CDR3 length: 17 amino acids. The V and J ends lost 2 bases and 4 bases respectively, with 17 bases between them. Germline lookup yields CDR1 MGHDK and CDR2 SYGVNS. The DNA of the CDR3 is TGTGCCAGCAGTGAAAGGAAAGACGGAAGCCTCACCGGGGAGCTGTTTTTT. Amino acids: CASSERKDGSLTGELFF. The whole variable domain, filled in from reference TRBV25-1 and TRBJ2-2, reads EADIYQTPRYLVIGTGKKITLECSQTMGHDKMYWYQQDPGMELHLIHYSYGVNSTEKGDLSSESTVSRIRTEHFPLTLESARPSHTSQYLCASSERKDGSLTGELFFGEGSRLTVL.

Only one count was recorded for this clonotype. The rearrangement joins TRBV4-3 to TRBJ2-1; 12 bases align to TRBD2. Germline V gives CDR1 LGHNA, CDR2 YSLEER. The CDR3 consists of 17 residues. Trimming took 1 base from V and 3 from J; bases not matched to a gene: 4. This CDR3 reads CASSQATSGSNYNEQFF. The CDR3 DNA sequence: TGCGCCAGCAGCCAAGCGACTAGCGGGAGTAACTACAATGAGCAGTTCTTC.

V usage is TRBV5-6 and J usage is TRBJ2-7; 7 bases are a match to TRBD1. The germline V gene encodes CDR1 SGHDT and CDR2 YYEEEE. The V segment lost 3 bases and the J segment 0 bases; nucleotides outside the gene matches: 3. This CDR3 has 14 residues. The CDR3 loop is CASSWTGRSYEQYF. DNA for the CDR3: TGTGCCAGCAGCTGGACAGGACGCTCCTACGAGCAGTACTTC. Using reference TRBV5-6 and TRBJ2-7 for the parts outside the CDR3, the full variable domain is DAGVTQSPTHLIKTRGQQVTLRCSPKSGHDTVSWYQQALGQGPQFIFQYYEEEERQRGNFPDRFSGHQFPNYSSELNVNALLLGDSALYLCASSWTGRSYEQYFGPGTRLTVT.

This clonotype has a handful of counts. The rearrangement links TRBV11-2 to TRBJ2-7; tentatively, D is TRBD1 or TRBD2 (5 bases each). Germline V gives CDR1 SGHAT, CDR2 FQNNGV. Deletions cut 3 bases from V and 6 bases from J, with 12 bases between. The CDR3 totals 13 residues. CDR3: CASSFGTQLEQYF. DNA for the CDR3: TGTGCCAGCAGCTTCGGGACGCAGCTCGAGCAGTACTTC.

This clonotype has a handful of counts. The chain combines TRBV9 with TRBJ1-1; a weak D match, TRBD1 (5 bases). The CDR3 sequence is 16 residues long. Germline V gene lookup returns CDR1 SGDLS and CDR2 YYNGEE. With 0 bases removed from V and 3 bases from J, the gap between germline ends came to 15 bases. The CDR3 DNA sequence: TGTGCCAGCAGCGTAGTCCCCCTTGGGGGGGACACTGAAGCTTTCTTT. Protein: CASSVVPLGGDTEAFF.

The V call is TRBV30, the J call TRBJ2-7; no clear D. Trimming pared 5 bases from V and 0 bases from J, leaving 5 bases between. Germline V lookup: CDR1 GTSNPN, CDR2 SVGIG (reference sequence). The CDR3 sequence is 11 residues long. CDR3 nucleotides: TGTGCCTGGGACTCCTCCTACGAGCAGTACTTC. Translated, it gives CAWDSSYEQYF.

This chain joins TRBV3-1 and TRBJ1-1; D may be TRBD1 (5 bases). V lost 1 base and J 6 bases, leaving 21 bases between the germline ends. The length of the CDR3 is 17 residues. Germline CDR1 is LGHDT and CDR2 is YNNKEL (reference sequence). The CDR3 loop reads CASSQGRVSGPFPEAFF. CDR3 DNA: TGTGCCAGCAGCCAAGGAAGGGTTTCGGGACCCTTCCCTGAAGCTTTCTTT.

The CDR3 here is CATPDCPDYEQYF. The CDR3 bases are TGTGCCACCCCGGACTGTCCGGACTACGAGCAGTACTTC. The chain has TRBV19 and TRBJ2-7; D possibly corresponds to TRBD2 (5 bases). Germline V CDR1 and CDR2: LNHDA, SQIVND (reference sequence). CDR3 length: 13 residues. Trimming stripped 10 bases from V and 3 bases from J, with 16 bases between.

This chain joins TRBV7-2 and TRBJ2-5; 7 bases match TRBD2. The trim removed 5 bases at V and 3 bases at J, leaving 6 bases unmatched. In germline, CDR1 is SGHTA, CDR2 FQGNSA. The CDR3 has 14 residues. The CDR3 reads CASSLDRGEETQYF. The CDR3, as DNA: TGTGCCAGCAGCCTGGACCGGGGGGAAGAGACCCAGTACTTC.

The J gene is TRBJ2-1, the V gene TRBV6-2 or TRBV6-3, with no clear D. CDR3 length: 12 residues. Trimming cost V 6 bases and J 6 bases, with 9 bases left between them. Germline-derived CDR1 and CDR2 are MNHEY and SVGEGT. The CDR3 DNA reads as TGTGCCAGCAGGGGGTGGCGCAATGAGCAGTTCTTC. It yields the protein CASRGWRNEQFF.

The table lists this clonotype with a count of one. The rearrangement uses TRBV9 and TRBJ2-7, with D perhaps given as TRBD1 or TRBD2 (5 bases each). The ends were cut back, 7 bases at V and 6 bases at J, with 17 bases in the middle. Looked up from germline, CDR1 is SGDLS and CDR2 is YYNGEE. The CDR3 runs 13 residues. CDR3 DNA sequence: TGTGCCAGCGGGGGAGTAACGGATCGCGAGCAGTACTTC. This codes for CASGGVTDREQYF.

The chain is built from TRBV30 and TRBJ1-5; D possibly corresponds to TRBD1 (6 bases). The CDR3 is 15 amino acids. V gave up 6 bases and J gave up 6 bases, with 21 bases separating them. Germline V gene data show CDR1 as GTSNPN and CDR2 as SVGIG (reference sequence). The DNA of the CDR3 is TGTGCCTGTTCCGTAGAAACAGGGCCGGGTCAGCCCCAGCATTTT. Encoded protein: CACSVETGPGQPQHF. Based on the CDR3 plus reference TRBV30 and TRBJ1-5, the full variable domain is SQTIHQWPATLVQPVGSPLSLECTVEGTSNPNLYWYRQAAGRGLQLLFYSVGIGQISSEVPQNLSASRPQDRQFILSSKKLLLSDSGFYLCACSVETGPGQPQHFGDGTRLSIL.

This clonotype was found a few times. The rearrangement links TRBV5-4 to TRBJ1-5; no firm D call. V was clipped by 0 bases and J by 7 bases, with 8 bases between them. The CDR3 is 13 amino acids. CDR1 and CDR2 (germline): SGHNT, YYREEE (reference sequence). This CDR3 reads CASSLGGEQPQHF. Here the CDR3 DNA reads TGTGCCAGCAGCTTGGGGGGAGAACAGCCCCAGCATTTT. Based on the CDR3 plus reference TRBV5-4 and TRBJ1-5, the full variable domain is ETGVTQSPTHLIKTRGQQVTLRCSSQSGHNTVSWYQQALGQGPQFIFQYYREEENGRGNFPPRFSGLQFPNYSSELNVNALELDDSALYLCASSLGGEQPQHFGDGTRLSIL.